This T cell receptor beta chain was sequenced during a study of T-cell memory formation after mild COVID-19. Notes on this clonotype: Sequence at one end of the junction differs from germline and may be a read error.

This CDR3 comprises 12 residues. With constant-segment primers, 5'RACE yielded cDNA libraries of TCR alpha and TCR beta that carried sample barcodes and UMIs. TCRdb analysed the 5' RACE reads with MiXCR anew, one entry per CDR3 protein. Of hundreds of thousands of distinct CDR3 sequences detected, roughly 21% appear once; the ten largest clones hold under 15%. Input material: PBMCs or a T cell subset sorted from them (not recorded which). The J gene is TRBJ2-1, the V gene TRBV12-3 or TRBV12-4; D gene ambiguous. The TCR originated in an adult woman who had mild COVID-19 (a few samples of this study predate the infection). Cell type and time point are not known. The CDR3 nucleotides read TGTGACAGCAGTTTAGGACCCATGGGGCAGTTCTTC. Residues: CDSSLGPMGQFF.